Below, 24 T cell receptor beta chains from the same sample are listed, as sequenced in a study of blood T cell repertoires in COVID-19. TCRdb's copy holds only in-frame clones and misses some; the assay was immunoSEQ multiplex PCR. Of a few hundred thousand clones listed, under 90% were seen once; the top ten hold less than 3%. The source material was PBMCs or T cells enriched from blood (not recorded which). These receptor sequences come from a woman between 50 and 59 years old who had been exposed to COVID-19.

On this clone itself: Different DNA sequences within this sample yield the same CDR3. This chain joins TRBV5-6 and TRBJ1-4, with 8 bases aligning to TRBD1. The germline CDR1 and CDR2 sequences are SGHDT and YYEEEE. The CDR3 is 13 amino acids. V was clipped by 5 bases and J by 5 bases; unmatched bases: 2. CDR3 in DNA: TGTGCCAGCAGGGGACAGGAGAATGAAAAACTGTTTTTT. Translation: CASRGQENEKLFF.

This clone came up once. This rearrangement joins TRBV12-3 or TRBV12-4 to TRBJ1-6; TRBD1 might be the D (6 bases). CDR3 size: 12 residues. V shed 8 bases and J shed 10 bases, with 12 bases lying between them. CDR3 loop: CASSGEDSPLHF. The CDR3 nucleotides read TGTGCCAGCTCAGGGGAAGACTCACCCCTCCACTTT.

The CDR3 here is CASSTWRQPQHF. As DNA, the CDR3 is TGTGCCAGTAGTACGTGGAGGCAGCCCCAGCATTTT. The chain joins TRBV19 to TRBJ1-5, with unresolved D. The germline CDR1 and CDR2 sequences are LNHDA and SQIVND (reference sequence). This CDR3 is built from 12 residues. V shed 4 bases and J shed 7 bases, with 8 bases lying between them.

This chain joins TRBV11-2 and TRBJ2-1, with 9 positions matching TRBD2. CDR3 size: 17 residues. The V segment lost 1 base and the J segment 3 bases; nucleotides outside the gene matches: 7. Germline CDR1 reads SGHAT; CDR2 reads FQNNGV. The chain's CDR3 is CASSLVPAGGIYNEQFF. CDR3 nucleotides: TGTGCCAGCAGCTTAGTCCCTGCGGGGGGGATCTACAATGAGCAGTTCTTC.

CDR3 residues: CATSRGSQNYGYTF. The CDR3 region has the DNA TGTGCCACCAGCAGAGGTTCGCAGAACTATGGCTACACCTTC. This chain links TRBV15 with TRBJ1-2; D uncertain. From germline, CDR1 is LNHNV and CDR2 YYDKDF (reference sequence). The CDR3 is made up of 14 amino acids. Between the trimmed V and J ends, which lost 1 base and 2 bases, there was a span of 8 bases.

The genes are TRBV3-1 (or the pseudogene TRBV3-2) and TRBJ2-2; D possibly corresponds to TRBD2 (7 bases). The germline CDR1 and CDR2 sequences are LGHDT and YNNKEL (reference sequence). There are 15 residues in the CDR3. Trimming shortened V by 3 bases and J by 5 bases, and 13 bases separated the two germline ends. The CDR3 DNA is TGTGCCAGCAGCCACGGGGGGCTGGTTACCGGGGAGCTGTTTTTT. It yields the protein CASSHGGLVTGELFF.

This chain links TRBV2 with TRBJ1-1; no definite D call. Germline V lookup: CDR1 SNHLY, CDR2 FYNNEI. This CDR3 region has 14 residues. V lost 4 bases, J lost 5 bases, and 14 bases lay in between. CDR3 loop: CASSALGGWTEAFF. The CDR3 DNA follows: TGTGCCAGCAGTGCGCTTGGAGGGTGGACTGAAGCTTTCTTT.

This rearrangement joins TRBV10-3 to TRBJ1-2; TRBD1 might be the D (5 bases). CDR1 ENHRY and CDR2 SYGVKD come from the germline V gene. V lost 2 bases and J lost 4, with 8 bases in between. This CDR3 spans 13 amino acids. The CDR3 region is CAISEAGIYGYTF. CDR3 sequence (DNA): TGTGCCATCAGTGAGGCAGGGATCTATGGCTACACCTTC.

CDR3 sequence reads: CASSRRDRYQETQYF. The CDR3 region has the DNA TGTGCCAGCAGTCGCCGGGACAGGTATCAAGAGACCCAGTACTTC. This chain connects TRBV13 to TRBJ2-5; 8 bases agree with TRBD1. Germline trimming cut 6 bases from V and 2 bases from J; bases unmatched to any gene: 8. Germline-derived CDR1 and CDR2 are PRHDT and FYEKMQ (reference sequence). The CDR3 consists of 15 residues.

This clone is deemed medium-sized (0.01 to 0.1%). The chain uses TRBV6-5 and TRBJ2-5; TRBD2 matches 12 bases. Per germline, CDR1 MNHEY and CDR2 SVGAGI. V lost 2 bases and J lost 7; bases outside the gene matches: 5. There are 15 residues in the CDR3. DNA of the CDR3: TGTGCCAGCAGTTACCGGACTAGCGGGGCGGGGACCCAGTACTTC. Its translation is CASSYRTSGAGTQYF.

J is TRBJ2-7 and V is TRBV4-2, with D unclear. Per the germline V gene, CDR1 is LGHNA and CDR2 is YNFKEQ. The CDR3 contains 14 residues. With 4 bases removed from V and 0 bases from J, the gap between germline ends came to 10 bases. This chain's CDR3 is CASSLLQTSYEQYF. The DNA for the CDR3 is TGTGCCAGCAGCCTGCTACAGACCTCCTACGAGCAGTACTTC.

The chain carries TRBV29-1 and TRBJ2-1; TRBD2 aligns across 12 bases. CDR1 is SQVTM, CDR2 ANQGSEA, per germline. The CDR3 is 14 residues long. The V gene end was trimmed by 6 bases and the J gene end by 7 bases; junction bases not matched to a gene: 7. In nucleotides, the CDR3 is TGCAGCGTCGCTAGGACTAGCGGGATAAATGAGCAGTTCTTC. It translates to CSVARTSGINEQFF.

This chain connects TRBV4-2 to TRBJ1-6; 9 bases match TRBD1. V dropped 0 bases and J dropped 10; count of bases not matched to a gene: 4. This CDR3 has 15 amino acids. Germline V gene lookup returns CDR1 LGHNA and CDR2 YNFKEQ. In DNA form, the CDR3 reads TGTGCCAGCAGCCAAGACGGGACAGGGCAATCACCCCTCCACTTT. It translates to CASSQDGTGQSPLHF.

For this clone: Within the sample, other DNA sequences also encode this same CDR3. The CDR3 sequence: CASSLRTQHEQYF. The CDR3 DNA reads TGCGCCAGCAGCTTGAGGACACAGCACGAGCAGTACTTC. The rearrangement uses TRBV5-1 and TRBJ2-7; a possible D gene is TRBD1 (5 bases). This CDR3 has 13 residues. CDR1 and CDR2 from the germline V gene are SGHRS and YFSETQ. Between the trimmed V and J ends, which lost 1 base and 5 bases, there was a span of 10 bases.

This clone turned up a few times. The chain couples TRBV11-2 to TRBJ1-4; tentatively, D is TRBD1 (6 bases). V dropped 2 bases and J dropped 4 bases, with 11 bases sitting between them. Germline CDR1 SGHAT, CDR2 FQNNGV. CDR3 length equals 15 residues. The CDR3 DNA follows: TGTGCCAGCAGCTTAACGGACAGTAATAATGAAAAACTGTTTTTT. Translation gives CASSLTDSNNEKLFF.

This rearrangement joins TRBV21-1 to TRBJ2-7; TRBD1 is the table's D call and was not checked against the DNA. TRBV21-1 is given as a pseudogene. The CDR3 sequence is 14 residues long. CDR3 loop: CASRDRTGYDEQYF. CDR3 DNA: TGTGCCAGCAGGGATAGGACAGGGTACGACGAGCAGTACTTC.

The rearrangement uses TRBV5-5 and TRBJ2-7; 8 bases map to TRBD1. The V segment lost 0 bases and the J segment 0 bases; nucleotides outside the gene matches: 2. Looked up from germline, CDR1 is SGHKS and CDR2 is YYEKEE (reference sequence). This CDR3 comprises 15 residues. The CDR3 coding sequence is TGTGCCAGCAGCTTGGAAACAGGGGGCTCCTACGAGCAGTACTTC. This encodes CASSLETGGSYEQYF.

The chain links TRBV4-1 to TRBJ2-7; D might be TRBD1 (5 bases). The length of the CDR3 is 15 residues. Trimming took off 2 bases at V and 4 bases at J, with 15 bases between the two ends. Germline CDR1 MGHRA, CDR2 YSYEKL. As DNA, the CDR3 is TGCGCCAGCAGCCAACTCATACAGGCTATTTACGAGCAGTACTTC. Amino acids: CASSQLIQAIYEQYF.

V usage is TRBV5-6 and J usage is TRBJ2-1; D call uncertain. Germline loops: CDR1 SGHDT, CDR2 YYEEEE. This CDR3 contains 15 residues. Trimming removed 6 bases at V and 2 bases at J, with 15 bases between. The CDR3 DNA reads TGTGCCAGCACCGTTGACACAAACCCCTACAATGAGCAGTTCTTC. Translating gives CASTVDTNPYNEQFF.

The chain carries TRBV19 and TRBJ1-2, with TRBD1 identical over 10 bases. The CDR3 totals 14 residues. V gave up 3 bases and J gave up 7 bases; unmatched junction bases: 5. Germline V lookup: CDR1 LNHDA, CDR2 SQIVND (reference sequence). CDR3 DNA: TGTGCCAGTAGTATGACAGGGGGCACCTCTGGCTACACCTTC. It yields the protein CASSMTGGTSGYTF.

The chain joins TRBV5-1 to TRBJ2-2; 9 bases map to TRBD1. The V gene's germline CDR1 is SGHRS and CDR2 YFSETQ. The CDR3 is 17 amino acids. V shed 2 bases and J 3 bases; nucleotides not matched to a gene: 8. This CDR3 is CASSLTGQGIDTGELFF. The CDR3 DNA is TGCGCCAGCAGCTTAACGGGACAGGGAATAGACACCGGGGAGCTGTTTTTT.

The chain carries TRBV20-1 and TRBJ2-1, with 9 bases lining up with TRBD2. CDR3 length: 15 residues. The V gene's germline CDR1 is DFQATT and CDR2 SNEGSKA (reference sequence). V lost 3 bases and J lost 4; bases outside the gene matches: 7. The CDR3: CSASTAGGNYNEQFF. The CDR3 coding sequence is TGCAGTGCTAGTACGGCGGGGGGGAATTACAATGAGCAGTTCTTC.

The chain links TRBV10-3 to TRBJ2-7; tentative D call: TRBD1 (6 bases). The CDR3 is made up of 11 amino acids. CDR1 ENHRY and CDR2 SYGVKD come from the germline V gene. The germline V and J ends were trimmed by 8 bases and 3 bases, with 8 bases remaining between them. The CDR3 sequence is CAIGDNYEQYF. CDR3 in DNA: TGTGCCATCGGGGACAACTACGAGCAGTACTTC.

With regard to this clone: A read error may account for a junction end that differs from germline. The chain couples TRBV7-2 to TRBJ1-6; D remains ambiguous. The CDR3 spans 12 residues. Per germline, CDR1 SGHTA and CDR2 FQGNSA. CDR3 loop: CASSSPMGVPNF. The CDR3 region has the DNA TGTGCCAGCAGCTCCCCGATGGGAGTACCTAACTTT.